This section outlines one T cell receptor beta chain sequence together with its context. Its cognate antigen is unknown. This entry is derived from a study of OX40 agonist ivuxolimab in advanced cancers. Background on the study: In this trial design, patients received ivuxolimab intravenously at 0.01 to 10 mg/kg every 2 weeks. Notes on the study in general: Individuals who were partial responders at 0.1-3.0 mg/kg had clonal expansion that ranked among the lowest. Among some nonresponders, normalized T-cell clonal expansion was also low.

This CDR3 contains 15 residues. V lost 6 bases and J lost 0, with 12 bases in between. CDR1 is MNHEY, CDR2 SMNVEV, per germline (reference sequence). Sequencing was performed with immunoSEQ multiplex PCR; in TCRdb, only in-frame clones are kept and a portion is missing. Of about 56,000 clones in the sample, roughly 91% were seen once. This chain joins TRBV27 and TRBJ2-1; D gene uncertain. Sequences were derived from CD4+ or CD8+ T cells sorted from blood, sampled in a trial of the OX40 agonist ivuxolimab. The origin of this receptor is an adult with an advanced solid tumor such as melanoma, head and neck, liver or kidney cancer. The CDR3 loop is CASRVAESSYNEQFF. CDR3 bases: TGTGCCAGCAGGGTAGCTGAGAGCTCCTACAATGAGCAGTTCTTC.